The present TCR beta chain was sequenced within a study of human T cells and chemical hapten exposure. Specified time point: patch test 3, about 24 weeks after DPC sensitization. Treatment defined: therapeutic diphenylcyclopropenone sensitization with weekly scalp DPC. This CDR3 spans 15 amino acids. Germline V gives CDR1 KGHSH, CDR2 LQKENI. The V and J ends lost 4 bases and 3 bases, in that order; junction bases with no gene match: 2. Under the authors' procedure: Sampled TCR counts reached a median of roughly 98,000 per sample, with values ranging from 23,224 to 690,600. TCRdb fed the RACE reads into MiXCR, producing one record per CDR3 protein. None of the V and J calls come from the authors' own analysis; TCRdb made them. The sample has 70,000 or so distinct CDR3 sequences; around 10% are singletons. This clonotype has ten or more counts. The antigen remains undetermined. Whole-study findings and limits: Having alopecia, the donors may differ immunologically from healthy people. Following DPC sensitization, TCRs present above 1 in 1000 frequency showed no change.

The TCR comes from a woman aged 50 to 60 with alopecia areata. Some clones in this sample may be carry-over from other donors' samples. The chain joins TRBV18 to TRBJ2-3; 12 bases are shared with TRBD1. The specimen comprised whole blood, sampled in connection with sensitization to the hapten diphenylcyclopropenone (DPC). Here the CDR3 reads CASSRDRGPTDTQYF. In DNA form, the CDR3 reads TGTGCCAGCTCACGGGACAGGGGGCCAACAGATACGCAGTATTTT.